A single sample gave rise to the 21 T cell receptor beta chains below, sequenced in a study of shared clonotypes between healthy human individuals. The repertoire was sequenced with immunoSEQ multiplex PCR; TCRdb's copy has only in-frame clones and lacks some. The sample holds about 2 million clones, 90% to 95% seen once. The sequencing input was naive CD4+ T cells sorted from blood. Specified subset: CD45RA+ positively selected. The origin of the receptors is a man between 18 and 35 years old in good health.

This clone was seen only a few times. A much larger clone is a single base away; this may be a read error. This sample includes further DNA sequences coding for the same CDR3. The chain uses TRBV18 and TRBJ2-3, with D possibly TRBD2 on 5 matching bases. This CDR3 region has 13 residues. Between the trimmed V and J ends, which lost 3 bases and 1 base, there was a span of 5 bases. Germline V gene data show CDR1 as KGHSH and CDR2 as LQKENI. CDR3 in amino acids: CASSPGGTDTQYF. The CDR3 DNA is TGTGCCAGCTCACCCGGGGGCACAGATACGCAGTATTTT.

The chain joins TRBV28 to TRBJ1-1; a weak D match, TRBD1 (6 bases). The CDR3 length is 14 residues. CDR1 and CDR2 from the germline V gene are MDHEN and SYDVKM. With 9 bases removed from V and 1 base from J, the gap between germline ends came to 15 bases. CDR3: CASLTGSRNTEAFF. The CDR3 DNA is TGTGCCAGTCTGACAGGATCTCGGAACACTGAAGCTTTCTTT.

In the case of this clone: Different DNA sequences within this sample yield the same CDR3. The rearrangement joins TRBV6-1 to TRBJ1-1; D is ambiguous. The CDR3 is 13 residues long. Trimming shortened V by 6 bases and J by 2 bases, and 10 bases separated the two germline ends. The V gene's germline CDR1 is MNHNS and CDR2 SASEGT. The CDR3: CASRIDGNTEAFF. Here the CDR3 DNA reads TGTGCCAGCAGGATCGACGGAAACACTGAAGCTTTCTTT.

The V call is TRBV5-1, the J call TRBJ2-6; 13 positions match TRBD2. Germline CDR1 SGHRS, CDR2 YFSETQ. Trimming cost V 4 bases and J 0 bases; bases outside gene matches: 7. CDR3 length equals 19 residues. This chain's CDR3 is CASSTGLAGVISGANVLTF. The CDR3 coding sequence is TGCGCCAGCAGCACAGGACTAGCGGGAGTGATCTCTGGGGCCAACGTCCTGACTTTC.

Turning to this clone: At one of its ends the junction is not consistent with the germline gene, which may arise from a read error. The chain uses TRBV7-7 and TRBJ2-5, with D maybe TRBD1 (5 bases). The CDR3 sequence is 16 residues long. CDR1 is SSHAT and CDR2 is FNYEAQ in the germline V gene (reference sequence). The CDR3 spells CASSPRATGSGETQYF. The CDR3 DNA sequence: TGTGCTAGCAGCCCCCGGGCCACAGGTTCGGGAGAGACCCAGTACTTC.

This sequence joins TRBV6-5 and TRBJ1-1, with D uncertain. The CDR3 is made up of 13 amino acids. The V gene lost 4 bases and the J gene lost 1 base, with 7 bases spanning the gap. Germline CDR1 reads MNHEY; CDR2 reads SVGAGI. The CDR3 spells CASSSTSNTEAFF. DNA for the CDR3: TGTGCCAGCAGTTCGACCTCGAACACTGAAGCTTTCTTT.

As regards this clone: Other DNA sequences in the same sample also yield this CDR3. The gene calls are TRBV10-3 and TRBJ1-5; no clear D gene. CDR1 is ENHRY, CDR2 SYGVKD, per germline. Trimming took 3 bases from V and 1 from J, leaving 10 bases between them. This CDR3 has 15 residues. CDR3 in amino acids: CAISDRGGSNQPQHF. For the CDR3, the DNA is TGTGCCATCAGTGACCGAGGCGGCAGCAATCAGCCCCAGCATTTT.

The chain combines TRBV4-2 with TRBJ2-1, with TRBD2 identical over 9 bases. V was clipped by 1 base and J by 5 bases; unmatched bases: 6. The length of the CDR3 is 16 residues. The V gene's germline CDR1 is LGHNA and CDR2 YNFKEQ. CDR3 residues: CASSQAWAGGDNEQFF. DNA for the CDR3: TGTGCCAGCAGCCAAGCATGGGCGGGGGGGGACAATGAGCAGTTCTTC.

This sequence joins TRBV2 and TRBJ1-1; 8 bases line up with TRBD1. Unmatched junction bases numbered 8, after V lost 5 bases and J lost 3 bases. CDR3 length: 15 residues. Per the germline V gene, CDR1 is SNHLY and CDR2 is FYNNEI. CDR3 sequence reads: CASSPNRGKDTEAFF. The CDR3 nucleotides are TGTGCCAGCAGTCCCAACAGGGGGAAAGACACTGAAGCTTTCTTT. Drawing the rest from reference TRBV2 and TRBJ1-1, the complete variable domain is EPEVTQTPSHQVTQMGQEVILRCVPISNHLYFYWYRQILGQKVEFLVSFYNNEISEKSEIFDDQFSVERPDGSNFTLKIRSTKLEDSAMYFCASSPNRGKDTEAFFGQGTRLTVV.

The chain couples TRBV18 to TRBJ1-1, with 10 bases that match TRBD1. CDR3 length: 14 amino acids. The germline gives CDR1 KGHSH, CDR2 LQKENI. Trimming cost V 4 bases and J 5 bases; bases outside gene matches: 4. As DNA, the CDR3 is TGTGCCAGCTCACGCGGACAGGGGGGGACTGAAGCTTTCTTT. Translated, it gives CASSRGQGGTEAFF.

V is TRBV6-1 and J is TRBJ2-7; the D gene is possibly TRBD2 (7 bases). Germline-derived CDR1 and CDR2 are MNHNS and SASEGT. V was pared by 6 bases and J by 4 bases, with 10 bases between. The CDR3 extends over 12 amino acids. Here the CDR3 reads CASRRGPYEQYF. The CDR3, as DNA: TGTGCCAGCAGGCGGGGGCCGTACGAGCAGTACTTC.

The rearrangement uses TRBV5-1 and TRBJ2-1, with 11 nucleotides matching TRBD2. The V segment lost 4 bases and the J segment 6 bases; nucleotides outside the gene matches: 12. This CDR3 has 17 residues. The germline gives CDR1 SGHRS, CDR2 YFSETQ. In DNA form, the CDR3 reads TGCGCCAGCAGCAATCTCTTACTAGCGGGAGTCCCCAATGAGCAGTTCTTC. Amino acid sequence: CASSNLLLAGVPNEQFF.

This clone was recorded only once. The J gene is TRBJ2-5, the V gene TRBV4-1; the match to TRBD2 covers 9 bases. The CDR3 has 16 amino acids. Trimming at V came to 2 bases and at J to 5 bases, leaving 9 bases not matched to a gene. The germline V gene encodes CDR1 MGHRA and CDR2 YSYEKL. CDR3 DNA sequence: TGCGCCAGCAGCCAATCGGGCGGGGGGGCAGAGGAGACCCAGTACTTC. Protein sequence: CASSQSGGGAEETQYF.

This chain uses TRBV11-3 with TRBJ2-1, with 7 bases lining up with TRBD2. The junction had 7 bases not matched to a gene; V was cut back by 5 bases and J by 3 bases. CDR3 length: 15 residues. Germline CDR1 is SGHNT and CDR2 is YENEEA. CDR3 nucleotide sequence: TGTGCCAGCAGCCCTAGCGGAGGACTCTACAATGAGCAGTTCTTC. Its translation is CASSPSGGLYNEQFF.

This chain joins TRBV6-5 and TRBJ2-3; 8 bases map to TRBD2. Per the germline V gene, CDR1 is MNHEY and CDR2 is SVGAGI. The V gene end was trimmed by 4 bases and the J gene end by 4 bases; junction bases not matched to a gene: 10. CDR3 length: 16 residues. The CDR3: CASSSSWSGSPDTQYF. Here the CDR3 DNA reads TGTGCCAGCAGTTCGTCGTGGAGCGGGAGCCCAGATACGCAGTATTTT.

The CDR3 bases are TGCGCCAGCAGCTCCGGACAGGCCGCGGAAAAACTGTTTTTT. This encodes CASSSGQAAEKLFF. The chain couples TRBV5-1 to TRBJ1-4; 7 bases align to TRBD1. The CDR3 sequence is 14 residues long. Trimming at V came to 3 bases and at J to 8 bases, leaving 7 bases not matched to a gene. The germline gives CDR1 SGHRS, CDR2 YFSETQ.

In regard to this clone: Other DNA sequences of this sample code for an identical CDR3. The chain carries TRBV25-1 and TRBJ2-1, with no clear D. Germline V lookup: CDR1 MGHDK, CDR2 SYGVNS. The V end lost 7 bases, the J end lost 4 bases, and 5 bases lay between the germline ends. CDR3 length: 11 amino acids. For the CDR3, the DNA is TGTGCCAGCACCGGTTACAATGAGCAGTTCTTC. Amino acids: CASTGYNEQFF.

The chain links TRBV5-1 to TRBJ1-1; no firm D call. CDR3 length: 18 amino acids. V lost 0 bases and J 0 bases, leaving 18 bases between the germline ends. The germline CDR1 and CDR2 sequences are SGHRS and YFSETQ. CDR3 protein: CASSLGFVHDFMNTEAFF. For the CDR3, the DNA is TGCGCCAGCAGCTTGGGGTTCGTACATGACTTCATGAACACTGAAGCTTTCTTT.

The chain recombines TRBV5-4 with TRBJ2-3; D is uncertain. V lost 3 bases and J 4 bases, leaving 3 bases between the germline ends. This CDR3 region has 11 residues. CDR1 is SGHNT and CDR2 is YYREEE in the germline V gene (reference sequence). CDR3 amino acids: CASSSSDTQYF. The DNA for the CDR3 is TGTGCCAGCAGCTCATCAGATACGCAGTATTTT.

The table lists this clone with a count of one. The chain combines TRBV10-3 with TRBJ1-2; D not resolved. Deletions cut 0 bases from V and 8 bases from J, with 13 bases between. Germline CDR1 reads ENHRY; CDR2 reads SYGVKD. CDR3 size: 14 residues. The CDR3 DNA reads TGTGCCATCAGTGAGTCGGGCCAGCTTGAAGGCTACACCTTC. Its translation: CAISESGQLEGYTF.

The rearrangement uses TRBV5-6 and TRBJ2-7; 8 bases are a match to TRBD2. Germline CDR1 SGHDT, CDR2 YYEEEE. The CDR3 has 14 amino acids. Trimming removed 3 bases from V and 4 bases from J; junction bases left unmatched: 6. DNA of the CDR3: TGTGCCAGCAGCTGGGGACTAGGAGAATACGAGCAGTACTTC. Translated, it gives CASSWGLGEYEQYF.